This TCR beta chain was profiled in a study of blood T cell repertoires in COVID-19 (dated by TCRdb to between 2020 and 2021). At the level of the whole study: Samples covering the acute and convalescent phases of COVID-19 were provided by collaborators in the United States, Italy and Spain. The material from the prospective study consisted of cDNA or gDNA derived from T cells, B-cell-depleted T cells, or PBMCs. The dataset comprised deeply sampled blood TCRbeta repertoires from subjects exposed to, actively infected with, or recovered from COVID-19. The repertoires were made available in a free public database intended to serve as a resource for research on the immune response to SARS-CoV-2. The samples were drawn from two sources: the first 160 participants of the ongoing ImmuneRACE study, and 1,254 subjects contributed by 6 global collaborators. Nearly every sample came with metadata listing a de-identified subject ID, COVID-19 status, age in years and sex. Where HLA class I and class II types were available, the types were taken from metadata supplied by the sample provider, not from assay-based typing. The paper as a whole reports these results and caveats: Clinical and demographic metadata were provided uncurated, with the amount varying by source and participant.

This clone was observed once. Its antigen target is currently unknown. One base away there is no much larger clone; base qualities are not given. TCRbeta CDR3 regions were amplified from genomic DNA by means of the immunoSEQ Assay, a bias-controlled multiplex PCR. The paper's processing steps were these. The number of nucleated cells in each sample was estimated by amplification of reference gene primers within the assay. Sequence reads were collapsed and filtered to measure the absolute abundance of every unique TCRbeta CDR3 rearrangement. Productive Simpson clonality was computed per sample as the square root of Simpson's diversity index over productive rearrangements. What TCRdb holds here is the immuneACCESS table cut down to in-frame rearrangements. Part of the clones is not present; checked against another copy, under half of the missing clones reflect an unresolved V gene, and the others are unexplained. Clone size and V and J calls were adopted from that table, with D and trimming inferred from the DNA. This sample has over 70,000 clones in its table, and almost 90% of those were observed once. Of the sample, approximately 4% falls within the top ten clones.

The collaborating institutions used their own protocols to collect whole blood in K2EDTA tubes. Collaborator samples were shipped for TCRbeta analysis as frozen whole blood, isolated PBMCs, or DNA extracted from either sample type. Taken from the germline V gene, the CDR1 and CDR2 loops are SGHTA and FQGTGA. The junction shows trimming of 2 bases on V and 4 bases on J, plus 13 bases between the germline ends. The CDR3 runs 15 residues from the cysteine to the phenylalanine. The only DNA kept is the CDR3, 45 bases in frame from the first base. Sequences were obtained from peripheral blood. The source of this sequence is a woman of 80 years or more with active or convalescent COVID-19. Recombination linked TRBV7-3 to TRBJ2-3; tentative D gene TRBD1, with 6 bases matching. The sequence in DNA is TGTGCCAGCAGCTTACAGGGGTCCCGGTCAGATACGCAGTATTTT. It codes for CASSLQGSRSDTQYF.